This T cell receptor beta chain was identified during a study of blood T cell repertoires in COVID-19. Study-wide background: Whether acute or convalescent, the COVID-19 samples came from the United States, Italy and Spain. PBMCs, B-cell-depleted T cells, or T cells provided the cDNA or gDNA that made up the material.

The V end lost 2 bases, the J end lost 0 bases, and 12 bases lay between the germline ends. Germline CDR1 and CDR2: KGHDR and SFDVKD. This CDR3 spans 16 amino acids. Per the original data handling: For nucleated cells, counts were estimated from reference gene primer amplification. The assay was immunoSEQ multiplex PCR, and TCRdb's table has in-frame clones only and misses some. Clone size and the V and J calls come from that table; the DNA yielded D and trimming. The data contain about 99,000 clones, roughly 91% of them singletons. The source is a human donor in a cohort sampled during active COVID-19. The rearrangement links TRBV24-1 to TRBJ2-5; D uncertain. What was sequenced was peripheral blood. In nucleotides, the CDR3 is TGTGCCACCAGTGATTCATCAACAGTGTACCAAGAGACCCAGTACTTC. Protein: CATSDSSTVYQETQYF.